The subject of this entry is one T cell receptor (beta chain). Germline CDR1 SGDLS, CDR2 YYNGEE. V was pared by 2 bases and J by 4 bases, with 7 bases between. The CDR3 is 13 amino acids. This sample stems from a study of control samples from healthy donors and cancer patients. The repertoire was sequenced with immunoSEQ multiplex PCR; TCRdb's copy has only in-frame clones and lacks some. The table shows 85,000 to 100,000 clones, with approximately 93% occurring only once. What was sequenced was blood. The receptor was isolated from a man between 18 and 29 years old in good health. The chain is built from TRBV9 and TRBJ2-1; no definite D call. CDR3 loop: CASSVGSYNEQFF. The CDR3 DNA reads TGTGCCAGCAGCGTGGGATCTTACAATGAGCAGTTCTTC. The full variable domain, completed using reference TRBV9 and TRBJ2-1, is DSGVTQTPKHLITATGQRVTLRCSPRSGDLSVYWYQQSLDQGLQFLIQYYNGEERAKGNILERFSAQQFPDLHSELNLSSLELGDSALYFCASSVGSYNEQFFGPGTRLTVL.